The 20 T cell receptor beta chains reported below all come from one sample, sequenced in a study of blood T cell repertoires in COVID-19 (dated by TCRdb to the early 2020s). Libraries came from the immunoSEQ multiplex PCR assay. In its TCRdb copy, this immuneACCESS table keeps in-frame sequences only and misses some clones. Where compared with another copy, unresolved V genes explain less than half of these, and the others have no known cause. The sample profile shows over 100,000 clones; roughly 79% of them were found once. The ten largest clones capture 10% of the sample. Sequenced material: peripheral blood. All receptors come from a human donor in a cohort sampled during active COVID-19.

This chain links TRBV9 with TRBJ2-6; no clear D gene. Trimming pared 0 bases from V and 1 base from J, leaving 14 bases between. From germline, CDR1 is SGDLS and CDR2 YYNGEE. CDR3 length equals 18 residues. CDR3 DNA: TGTGCCAGCAGCGTAGTGGGCAGGCCTGGGTCTGGGGCCAACGTCCTGACTTTC. Protein sequence: CASSVVGRPGSGANVLTF.

The DNA of the CDR3 is TGCAGCGTTCAGTATGGGACAGGGGGCTACGAGCAGTACTTC. Translated, it gives CSVQYGTGGYEQYF. This sequence joins TRBV29-1 and TRBJ2-7; 11 nucleotides line up with TRBD1. Trimming removed 5 bases from V and 3 bases from J; junction bases left unmatched: 6. The germline V gene has CDR1 SQVTM and CDR2 ANQGSEA. This CDR3 has 14 residues.

V is TRBV19 and J is TRBJ1-2; possibly TRBD1 for D (5 bases). Trimming cost V 1 base and J 7 bases, with 13 bases left between them. The CDR3 length is 14 residues. The germline V gene encodes CDR1 LNHDA and CDR2 SQIVND (reference sequence). CDR3 residues: CASSIVATGGGYTF. The CDR3 coding sequence is TGTGCCAGTAGTATAGTCGCGACCGGGGGTGGCTACACCTTC.

This chain joins TRBV4-1 and TRBJ2-3; tentatively, D is TRBD1 (5 bases). Trimming pared 0 bases from V and 1 base from J, leaving 11 bases between. Per the germline V gene, CDR1 is MGHRA and CDR2 is YSYEKL. This CDR3 is 16 amino acids long. Here the CDR3 DNA reads TGCGCCAGCAGCCAAGATCTGCGCAGGGGCACAGATACGCAGTATTTT. This sequence encodes CASSQDLRRGTDTQYF.

This chain links TRBV29-1 with TRBJ2-7, with a tentative D call TRBD2 (5 bases). CDR1 and CDR2 (germline): SQVTM, ANQGSEA. The V end was cut by 4 bases, the J end by 5 bases, with 12 bases between. The CDR3 contains 12 residues. The CDR3 coding sequence is TGCAGCGTTGTTAGGACTTCCCACGAGCAGTACTTC. It specifies CSVVRTSHEQYF.

The V call is TRBV5-1, the J call TRBJ2-7; 7 bases align to TRBD1. This CDR3 has 14 amino acids. Losses at the gene ends were 2 bases for V and 5 bases for J; bases not matched to a gene: 7. Germline V gives CDR1 SGHRS, CDR2 YFSETQ. In DNA form, the CDR3 reads TGCGCCAGCAGCTTCGGGACAGCCCCCGACGAGCAGTACTTC. This gives the protein CASSFGTAPDEQYF.

This clone was counted only a few times. The rearrangement joins TRBV11-3 to TRBJ1-1; D is possibly TRBD1 (6 bases). Germline V gene lookup returns CDR1 SGHNT and CDR2 YENEEA. The CDR3 extends over 17 amino acids. The V end was cut by 0 bases, the J end by 1 base, with 15 bases between. The CDR3 coding sequence is TGTGCCAGCAGCTTAGAAGGACGGCAGGGGAGGAACACTGAAGCTTTCTTT. It translates to CASSLEGRQGRNTEAFF.

The chain couples TRBV25-1 to TRBJ1-2; no clear D gene. V lost 1 base and J 4 bases, leaving 13 bases between the germline ends. CDR3 length: 15 residues. Germline loops: CDR1 MGHDK, CDR2 SYGVNS. CDR3 sequence: CASSEWEGFSYGYTF. CDR3 DNA sequence: TGTGCCAGCAGTGAATGGGAGGGTTTCAGCTATGGCTACACCTTC.

CDR3 region: CASSSQGGGSGNTIYF. CDR3 DNA: TGTGCCAGCAGCTCCCAAGGTGGGGGGTCTGGAAACACCATATATTTT. This chain links TRBV28 with TRBJ1-3; D perhaps matches TRBD1 (5 bases). This CDR3 contains 16 residues. The V end was cut by 6 bases, the J end by 1 base, with 16 bases between. Germline-derived CDR1 and CDR2 are MDHEN and SYDVKM.

The rearrangement uses TRBV10-3 and TRBJ2-7, with D possibly TRBD2 on 6 matching bases. From germline, CDR1 is ENHRY and CDR2 SYGVKD. This CDR3 region has 15 residues. V was shortened by 6 bases and J by 4 bases, with 19 bases between the two germline ends. The CDR3 loop is CAIRQLNGGQYEQYF. The CDR3 coding sequence is TGTGCCATCAGGCAACTCAACGGGGGTCAATACGAGCAGTACTTC.

This chain connects TRBV4-3 to TRBJ2-3; 9 bases are a match to TRBD2. This CDR3 region has 16 residues. From germline, CDR1 is LGHNA and CDR2 YSLEER. The J segment lost 3 bases and the V segment lost 1 base, leaving 5 bases of the junction unmatched. This CDR3 is CASSQGRGGRTDTQYF. The CDR3 DNA is TGCGCCAGCAGCCAAGGGCGGGGGGGCCGAACAGATACGCAGTATTTT.

The chain employs TRBV6-5 and TRBJ1-1, with 11 bases that match TRBD1. Germline CDR1 reads MNHEY; CDR2 reads SVGAGI. V was clipped by 4 bases and J by 5 bases; unmatched bases: 9. CDR3 length: 16 amino acids. The CDR3 is CASSSRTGGDGTEAFF. The CDR3 bases are TGTGCCAGCAGTTCCAGGACAGGGGGCGATGGAACTGAAGCTTTCTTT.

The chain is built from TRBV7-3 and TRBJ1-2; D call uncertain. From germline, CDR1 is SGHTA and CDR2 FQGTGA. The CDR3 consists of 13 residues. Trimming stripped 5 bases from V and 4 bases from J, with 11 bases between. In nucleotides, the CDR3 is TGTGCCAGCAGCAACCTCGCAGGCTATGGCTACACCTTC. This sequence encodes CASSNLAGYGYTF.

The V call is TRBV12-1, the J call TRBJ2-5; the table's D call, TRBD2, was not checked against the DNA. TRBV12-1 is recorded as a pseudogene. The CDR3 length is 19 residues. The DNA for the CDR3 is TGTGCCAGCAGCTTTAGAAGCGCGATGGCGAAGCATAACCAAGAGACCCAGTACTTC. It yields the protein CASSFRSAMAKHNQETQYF.

This rearrangement joins TRBV5-4 to TRBJ1-2; TRBD1 agrees at 7 bases. After removal of 3 bases from V and 1 base from J, the junction contained 12 bases not matched to a gene. The germline V gene has CDR1 SGHNT and CDR2 YYREEE (reference sequence). The CDR3 spans 17 residues. The CDR3, as DNA: TGTGCCAGCAGCTACCGGGACAGCTCTAAACTTAACTATGGCTACACCTTC. Its protein is CASSYRDSSKLNYGYTF.

The chain is built from TRBV5-5 and TRBJ2-3; 12 nucleotides match TRBD2. This CDR3 contains 18 residues. Germline lookup yields CDR1 SGHKS and CDR2 YYEKEE (reference sequence). The J segment lost 1 base and the V segment lost 0 bases, leaving 6 bases of the junction unmatched. The CDR3 nucleotides are TGTGCCAGCAGCTTGGGTCTAGCGGGGGGGCGCGGCACAGATACGCAGTATTTT. Translating it yields CASSLGLAGGRGTDTQYF.

The chain uses TRBV4-3 and TRBJ1-2; 8 bases fit TRBD1. This CDR3 contains 15 residues. Trimming took 0 bases from V and 5 from J; bases not matched to a gene: 5. The V gene's germline CDR1 is LGHNA and CDR2 YSLEER. In nucleotides, the CDR3 is TGCGCCAGCAGCCAAGACAGGGGGCTCCTATATGGCTACACCTTC. Translation: CASSQDRGLLYGYTF.

This clone was found a few times. The chain combines TRBV9 with TRBJ2-7, with unresolved D. The CDR3 is 12 residues long. Germline CDR1 SGDLS, CDR2 YYNGEE. Trimming stripped 5 bases from V and 5 bases from J, with 11 bases between. CDR3 bases: TGTGCCAGCAGTCATAATGAGGACGAGCAGTACTTC. Its protein is CASSHNEDEQYF.

The chain uses TRBV23-1 and TRBJ2-1, with D possibly matching TRBD1 (6 bases). TRBV23-1 is filed as an ORF, its function uncertain. This CDR3 is built from 17 residues. The V end was cut by 2 bases, the J end by 6 bases, with 20 bases between. The CDR3 DNA reads as TGCGCCAGCAGTCAACCCCAGGGGATAGTTGAGGGCAATGAGCAGTTCTTC. It specifies CASSQPQGIVEGNEQFF.

This clone was seen a few times. This chain uses TRBV19 with TRBJ2-1; 15 positions agree with TRBD2. CDR3 length: 16 residues. Germline CDR1 and CDR2: LNHDA and SQIVND (reference sequence). Germline trimming cut 6 bases from V and 7 bases from J; bases unmatched to any gene: 7. The CDR3 coding sequence is TGTGCCAGTAGCGCCGGAGGACTAGCGGGAGGGAATGAGCAGTTCTTC. Translation gives CASSAGGLAGGNEQFF.